This record looks at one T cell receptor (beta chain) sequence and its context. The antigen it binds to is not known. No per-base quality is available; no much larger clone lies one base away. Participants in the prospective study were aged about 18 to 90 years, lived in 24 United States geographic areas, and enrolled through a virtual design. In the prospective study, participants were assigned to cohorts based on the clinical history participants reported in a screening survey and a study questionnaire. Recovered participants in ImmuneRACE Cohort 3 were defined as having two consecutive negative NP/OP PCR tests, clearance from a healthcare professional, or resolution of symptoms. In the prospective study, whole blood, serum and a nasopharyngeal or oropharyngeal swab were collected from each participant by mobile phlebotomists. Prospective study participants could optionally give additional blood draws and questionnaires over a roughly 2-month period. Before DNA extraction, blood samples from the prospective study were shipped at room temperature or frozen.

This record belongs to a study of blood T cell repertoires in COVID-19 (dated by TCRdb to about 2020). A note on the overall study: The collaborator samples originated in the United States, Italy and Spain and spanned the acute and convalescent phases of COVID-19. Deeply sampled blood TCRbeta repertoires from subjects exposed to, actively infected with, or recovered from COVID-19 were included in the dataset. Nearly every sample came with metadata listing a de-identified subject ID, COVID-19 status, age in years and sex. The samples were drawn from two sources: the first 160 participants of the ongoing ImmuneRACE study, and 950 to 1,500 subjects contributed by 6 global collaborators. The repertoires were made available in a free public database intended to serve as a resource for research on the immune response to SARS-CoV-2. HLA class I and class II types, where available, came from metadata supplied by the sample provider rather than from assay-based typing. The prospective study material was composed of cDNA or gDNA derived from T cells, B-cell-depleted T cells, or PBMCs.

The immunoSEQ Assay, a bias-controlled multiplex PCR, was used to amplify TCRbeta CDR3 regions from genomic DNA. Concerning the study's data processing: Within the assay, amplification of reference gene primers was used to estimate how many nucleated cells each sample contained. To quantify the absolute abundance of each unique TCRbeta CDR3 rearrangement, sequence reads were collapsed and filtered. Productive Simpson clonality was computed per sample as the square root of Simpson's diversity index over productive rearrangements. The table comes from immuneACCESS by way of TCRdb, which keeps in-frame sequences with V and J called. Part of the clones is missing from these tables; in studies checked, under half for an unresolved V gene and the rest for unknown reasons. V and J calls and clone size are those listed in that table; D and trimming were worked out from the DNA. In this sample the table shows around 230,000 clones, around four fifths of which occur a single time. The ten largest make up about 15% of the sample.

Findings and caveats that apply to the study as a whole: The quantity of clinical and demographic metadata differed by source and by participant and was supplied without curation.

Based on the germline V gene, the CDR1 and CDR2 sequences are SGHTA and FQGNSA. The CDR3 sequence holds 14 residues, the cysteine and phenylalanine included. Here the CDR3 DNA is all that survives: 42 bases in frame from base 1. V loses 3 bases at its end and J loses 10 bases; junction bases beyond the gene matches: 7. The receptor was isolated from a man between 40 and 49 years old who had recovered from COVID-19. Sequenced: PBMCs or T cells enriched from blood (not recorded which). The sequence links TRBV7-2 to TRBJ2-1; TRBD2 lines up with 9 middle nucleotides. The nucleotide sequence is TGTGCCAGCAGCTTCGACCATAGCGGGGGAGAGCAGTTCTTC. Translation gives CASSFDHSGGEQFF.